These 12 T cell receptor beta chains were all obtained from the same sample, sequenced in a study of OX40 agonist ivuxolimab in advanced cancers. Data came from immunoSEQ multiplex PCR; TCRdb stores just in-frame clones and leaves some out. The sample lists almost 50,000 clones, 81% occurring once. Sample: CD4+ or CD8+ T cells sorted from blood, taken in a trial of the OX40 agonist ivuxolimab. The receptor source for this set is an adult with an advanced solid tumor such as melanoma, head and neck, liver or kidney cancer.

In its sample, this clone was seen a few times. The chain is built from TRBV2 and TRBJ1-5; 8 bases match TRBD1. The V gene's germline CDR1 is SNHLY and CDR2 FYNNEI. V trimming: 0 bases; J trimming: 6 bases; junction bases outside the gene matches: 7. The CDR3 is 16 amino acids. The CDR3 DNA sequence: TGTGCCAGCAGTGAAGCGTATGGACAGGGAATTCAGCCCCAGCATTTT. It codes for CASSEAYGQGIQPQHF.

J is TRBJ2-5 and V is TRBV28; D ambiguous. Germline loops: CDR1 MDHEN, CDR2 SYDVKM. The CDR3 loop spans 13 amino acids. V was trimmed by 2 bases and J by 1 base, leaving 5 bases between them. As DNA, the CDR3 is TGTGCCAGCAGTTTAGGGATCCAAGAGACCCAGTACTTC. It codes for CASSLGIQETQYF.

The chain is built from TRBV4-1 and TRBJ2-2; D is ambiguous. Germline loops: CDR1 MGHRA, CDR2 YSYEKL. This CDR3 is 13 amino acids long. Trimming left V 0 bases short and J 6 bases short, with 5 bases between. CDR3 sequence reads: CASSQDGAGELFF. The CDR3 DNA is TGCGCCAGCAGCCAAGATGGGGCCGGGGAGCTGTTTTTT.

The chain carries TRBV7-9 and TRBJ1-3, with D possibly being TRBD1 (5 bases). V lost 5 bases, J lost 5 bases, and 13 bases lay in between. The germline V gene encodes CDR1 SEHNR and CDR2 FQNEAQ (reference sequence). This CDR3 spans 14 amino acids. The DNA of the CDR3 is TGTGCCAGCAGCCCCCCCCGGGGCCGAAACACCATATATTTT. It yields the protein CASSPPRGRNTIYF.

This chain joins TRBV13 and TRBJ2-1; perhaps TRBD2 as D (6 bases). CDR3 length: 14 residues. From germline, CDR1 is PRHDT and CDR2 FYEKMQ (reference sequence). V lost 5 bases, J lost 5 bases, and 13 bases lay in between. The CDR3 DNA is TGTGCCAGCAGCCTTGGGAGGTCCGACAATGAGCAGTTCTTC. Encoded protein: CASSLGRSDNEQFF.

V usage is TRBV6-1 and J usage is TRBJ2-1, with a tentative D call TRBD1 (6 bases). V lost 11 bases, J lost 4 bases, and 18 bases lay in between. The CDR3 sequence is 14 residues long. Germline assignment: CDR1 MNHNS and CDR2 SASEGT. The CDR3: CACSERTAYNEQFF. CDR3 sequence (DNA): TGTGCCTGCTCGGAAAGGACAGCTTACAATGAGCAGTTCTTC.

The CDR3 protein is CASSFGRNTEAFF. The CDR3 DNA sequence: TGTGCCAGTAGTTTTGGACGGAACACTGAAGCTTTCTTT. The chain joins TRBV19 to TRBJ1-1; no clear D. The germline V and J ends were trimmed by 5 bases and 1 base, with 8 bases remaining between them. Germline loops: CDR1 LNHDA, CDR2 SQIVND (reference sequence). This CDR3 comprises 13 residues. The full variable domain, in which reference TRBV19 and TRBJ1-1 provide the parts outside the CDR3, is DGGITQSPKYLFRKEGQNVTLSCEQNLNHDAMYWYRQDPGQGLRLIYYSQIVNDFQKGDIAEGYSVSREKKESFPLTVTSAQKNPTAFYLCASSFGRNTEAFFGQGTRLTVV.

This CDR3 reads CASSFFAVANTEAFF. DNA of the CDR3: TGTGCCAGCAGTTTCTTTGCAGTAGCGAACACTGAAGCTTTCTTT. V usage is TRBV28 and J usage is TRBJ1-1; D is unresolved. Deletions cut 3 bases from V and 1 base from J, with 12 bases between. This CDR3 is built from 15 residues. CDR1 is MDHEN and CDR2 is SYDVKM in the germline V gene.

This rearrangement joins TRBV4-1 to TRBJ2-1; TRBD1 is a possible D gene (5 bases). Germline CDR1 MGHRA, CDR2 YSYEKL. The V end was cut by 5 bases, the J end by 4 bases, with 18 bases between. The CDR3 has 16 amino acids. The CDR3 nucleotides are TGCGCCAGCAGCTCTTTTCGTGGGGCCTTATACAATGAGCAGTTCTTC. This codes for CASSSFRGALYNEQFF.

V is TRBV29-1 and J is TRBJ2-2, with 8 nucleotides matching TRBD1. CDR3 length equals 12 residues. In germline, CDR1 is SQVTM, CDR2 ANQGSEA. The V and J ends lost 4 bases and 7 bases, in that order; junction bases with no gene match: 2. CDR3 sequence: CSVAQGGGELFF. The CDR3 region has the DNA TGCAGCGTTGCACAGGGGGGCGGGGAGCTGTTTTTT.

This rearrangement joins TRBV13 to TRBJ1-1; D unresolved. CDR1 is PRHDT, CDR2 FYEKMQ, per germline (reference sequence). Trimming stripped 1 base from V and 4 bases from J, with 7 bases between. This CDR3 has 13 residues. The CDR3 sequence is CASSLESGTEAFF. The DNA of the CDR3 is TGTGCCAGCAGCTTAGAATCGGGCACTGAAGCTTTCTTT. Full variable domain (remainder filled in from reference TRBV13 and TRBJ1-1): AAGVIQSPRHLIKEKRETATLKCYPIPRHDTVYWYQQGPGQDPQFLISFYEKMQSDKGSIPDRFSAQQFSDYHSELNMSSLELGDSALYFCASSLESGTEAFFGQGTRLTVV.

The chain carries TRBV2 and TRBJ2-3; 9 nucleotides align to TRBD1. The V gene's germline CDR1 is SNHLY and CDR2 FYNNEI. The CDR3 consists of 15 residues. V dropped 9 bases and J dropped 2; count of bases not matched to a gene: 9. The CDR3 sequence is CASSDRGFLTDTQYF. The CDR3 DNA follows: TGTGCCAGTTCGGACAGGGGATTCCTCACAGATACGCAGTATTTT. Combining the CDR3 with reference TRBV2 and TRBJ2-3 gives the whole variable domain EPEVTQTPSHQVTQMGQEVILRCVPISNHLYFYWYRQILGQKVEFLVSFYNNEISEKSEIFDDQFSVERPDGSNFTLKIRSTKLEDSAMYFCASSDRGFLTDTQYFGPGTRLTVL.